This T cell receptor (beta chain) was obtained from a study of Graves' ophthalmopathy and Graves' hyperthyroidism. Amplified material comprised TCR beta CDR3 regions derived from RNA transcripts. The first-round RT-PCR employed HTBI primers together with the Qiagen OneStep RT-PCR kit. A multiplex PCR was then performed as the second round. Each CDR3 protein gets one entry after TCRdb re-called the multiplex PCR reads with MiXCR. The sample has about 740,000 distinct CDR3 sequences; roughly 41% are singletons. Trimming removed 4 bases from V and 8 bases from J, with 21 bases in between. This CDR3 is built from 15 residues. CDR1 and CDR2 from the germline V gene are SGDLS and YYNGEE.

The chain joins TRBV9 to TRBJ1-2; weak D call: TRBD1 (5 bases). This receptor was obtained from an adult man with Graves' ophthalmopathy. Source material: peripheral blood. This chain's CDR3 is CASSPTTGRGMGYTF. Here the CDR3 DNA reads TGTGCCAGCAGCCCTACGACGGGGAGGGGTATGGGCTACACCTTC.